This T cell receptor beta chain was captured by sequencing in a study of PD-1 blockade in classical Hodgkin lymphoma. Every patient was affected by relapse after autologous stem cell transplantation, while exposure to brentuximab vedotin was not uniform. Study results and limitations: Complete responders showed a baseline diversity that resembled the diversity of newly diagnosed patients. Those patients who began receiving nivolumab less than 1 year after ASCT had lower diversity, and they were excluded. CD4+ but not CD8+ TCR diversity rose significantly by C4D1.

The germline CDR1 and CDR2 sequences are MNHEY and SVGAGI. This CDR3 is built from 16 residues. V lost 0 bases and J 7 bases, leaving 16 bases between the germline ends. A remark on this clone: What it binds is not known.

Assay used: immunoSEQ multiplex PCR; TCRdb lists only in-frame clones, some missing. Counted here are 90,000 to 100,000 clones, roughly 89% occurring once; the ten biggest clones make up approximately 11%. This receptor was taken from a human donor with classical Hodgkin lymphoma. Here the sequenced sample was peripheral blood mononuclear cells (PBMCs), taken before the second cycle of nivolumab. V and J are TRBV6-5 and TRBJ2-1, with D hard to call. This CDR3 is CASSYSMSGWQNEQFF. DNA for the CDR3: TGTGCCAGCAGTTACTCGATGAGTGGTTGGCAAAATGAGCAGTTCTTC.